What follows are 30 T cell receptor beta chains derived from one specimen sequenced in a study of cytomegalovirus exposure and HLA in healthy donors. PCR amplification relied on 60 Vbeta primers (plus 13 Jbeta primers). The data were produced by immunoSEQ multiplex PCR, yet TCRdb's version contains in-frame clones alone and is incomplete. Of about 150,000 clones in the sample, 50% to 75% were seen once. What was sequenced was PBMCs. The receptors stem from an older woman in good health and CMV-seropositive.

The chain has TRBV5-1 and TRBJ2-6; weak D call: TRBD2 (5 bases). V lost 0 bases to trimming and J lost 0 bases, with 13 bases between them. CDR1 SGHRS and CDR2 YFSETQ come from the germline V gene. The CDR3 sequence is 18 residues long. CDR3 loop: CASSLGELSNSGANVLTF. Written as DNA, the CDR3 is TGCGCCAGCAGCTTGGGGGAGCTATCCAACTCTGGGGCCAACGTCCTGACTTTC.

J is TRBJ2-2 and V is TRBV7-6; no reliable D call. Germline assignment: CDR1 SGHVS and CDR2 FNYEAQ. Trimming removed 5 bases at V and 5 bases at J, with 9 bases between. The CDR3 has 13 residues. The CDR3 region is CASSPRPTGELFF. The CDR3, as DNA: TGTGCCAGCAGCCCTAGACCTACCGGGGAGCTGTTTTTT.

Regarding this clone: The germline gene is not matched at one end of the junction; a read error may be the cause. This chain joins TRBV2 and TRBJ2-3; 10 bases are shared with TRBD2. The CDR3 extends over 13 amino acids. In germline, CDR1 is SNHLY, CDR2 FYNNEI. The CDR3 sequence is CASIGVLAGGGFF. The CDR3 nucleotides read TGTGCCAGCATCGGGGTCTTAGCGGGAGGTGGTTTTTTT.

The CDR3 loop is CASSLSLASGIYEQYF. DNA of the CDR3: TGTGCCAGCAGCTTAAGCTTGGCTAGCGGCATCTACGAGCAGTACTTC. The V call is TRBV7-2, the J call TRBJ2-7; 7 positions match TRBD2. V gave up 2 bases and J gave up 3 bases; unmatched junction bases: 10. The germline V gene has CDR1 SGHTA and CDR2 FQGNSA. This CDR3 is built from 16 residues.

The rearrangement joins TRBV15 to TRBJ2-1; 7 positions match TRBD1. The length of the CDR3 is 16 residues. J was trimmed by 9 bases and V by 1 base; bases with no gene match: 12. The germline CDR1 and CDR2 sequences are LNHNV and YYDKDF (reference sequence). CDR3 in amino acids: CATSRVTGERGPEQFF. Here the CDR3 DNA reads TGTGCCACCAGCAGAGTCACAGGGGAAAGGGGACCTGAGCAGTTCTTC.

CDR3 coding DNA: TGCGCCAGCAAACAGGGTTCCCAAGAGACCCAGTACTTC. It translates to CASKQGSQETQYF. The chain is built from TRBV5-1 and TRBJ2-5; D is possibly TRBD1 (6 bases). Germline V CDR1 and CDR2: SGHRS, YFSETQ. The CDR3 loop spans 13 amino acids. V lost 6 bases and J lost 1, with 10 bases in between.

This chain connects TRBV30 to TRBJ1-2; D uncertain. The V gene lost 2 bases and the J gene lost 6 bases, with 7 bases spanning the gap. Per the germline V gene, CDR1 is GTSNPN and CDR2 is SVGIG (reference sequence). The CDR3 contains 11 residues. Written as DNA, the CDR3 is TGTGCCTGGAGTCGGAGAAATGGCTACACCTTC. Its protein product is CAWSRRNGYTF.

The genes are TRBV4-3 and TRBJ2-7; D is undetermined. The CDR3 contains 12 residues. V lost 0 bases and J 3 bases, leaving 3 bases between the germline ends. Per the germline V gene, CDR1 is LGHNA and CDR2 is YSLEER. DNA of the CDR3: TGCGCCAGCAGCCAAGACGGCTACGAGCAGTACTTC. This codes for CASSQDGYEQYF.

The rearrangement links TRBV10-3 to TRBJ1-3; D is uncertain. Per the germline V gene, CDR1 is ENHRY and CDR2 is SYGVKD. Trimming cost V 1 base and J 0 bases, with 7 bases left between them. The CDR3 totals 15 residues. CDR3 sequence reads: CAISELAFSGNTIYF. The CDR3 DNA sequence: TGTGCCATCAGTGAGTTAGCCTTCTCTGGAAACACCATATATTTT.

This chain links TRBV28 with TRBJ2-6; 7 nucleotides match TRBD1. Germline CDR1 and CDR2: MDHEN and SYDVKM. Trimming cost V 11 bases and J 1 base; bases outside gene matches: 5. The CDR3 sequence is 14 residues long. Written as DNA, the CDR3 is TGTGCCTCGGGACAGCAGTCTGGGGCCAACGTCCTGACTTTC. Encoded protein: CASGQQSGANVLTF.

The rearrangement uses TRBV5-1 and TRBJ2-5; 7 bases agree with TRBD1. The V and J ends lost 0 bases and 2 bases, in that order; junction bases with no gene match: 10. The CDR3 totals 17 residues. Germline loops: CDR1 SGHRS, CDR2 YFSETQ. The CDR3 DNA reads TGCGCCAGCAGCTTGGTCCCTGGGACAGCAATTCAAGAGACCCAGTACTTC. The encoded protein is CASSLVPGTAIQETQYF.

The rearrangement joins TRBV29-1 to TRBJ2-1; 7 bases line up with TRBD2. The V and J ends lost 1 base and 4 bases, in that order; junction bases with no gene match: 4. The CDR3 is made up of 14 amino acids. Germline values: CDR1 SQVTM, CDR2 ANQGSEA. This CDR3 is CSVEGEGDYNEQFF. For the CDR3, the DNA is TGCAGCGTTGAAGGGGAGGGAGATTACAATGAGCAGTTCTTC.

The V and J genes are TRBV13 and TRBJ1-2, with D tentatively TRBD1 (6 bases). The CDR3 length is 18 residues. Germline values: CDR1 PRHDT, CDR2 FYEKMQ (reference sequence). V lost 4 bases and J lost 4, with 25 bases in between. The chain's CDR3 is CASSSYAIQGPRSYGYTF. The CDR3 bases are TGTGCCAGCAGCTCTTACGCTATACAGGGACCCCGTAGCTATGGCTACACCTTC.

In this sample, this clone turned up a few times. V is TRBV7-9 and J is TRBJ1-4, with TRBD1 matching over 7 bases. Unmatched junction bases numbered 9, after V lost 6 bases and J lost 5 bases. This CDR3 has 15 residues. Per the germline V gene, CDR1 is SEHNR and CDR2 is FQNEAQ (reference sequence). This CDR3 reads CASSFTGTANEKLFF. CDR3 DNA: TGTGCCAGCAGTTTTACCGGGACAGCAAATGAAAAACTGTTTTTT.

The chain combines TRBV28 with TRBJ1-5, with TRBD1 matching over 12 bases. The length of the CDR3 is 15 residues. The V gene's germline CDR1 is MDHEN and CDR2 SYDVKM. The J segment lost 7 bases and the V segment lost 5 bases, leaving 6 bases of the junction unmatched. The CDR3 DNA is TGTGCCAGCAGTCCAGGGACAGGGGGCCGACAGCCCCAGCATTTT. It codes for CASSPGTGGRQPQHF.

The J gene is TRBJ2-5, the V gene TRBV5-6; possibly TRBD2 for D (5 bases). CDR3 size: 14 residues. Germline V gives CDR1 SGHDT, CDR2 YYEEEE. Trimming took off 3 bases at V and 5 bases at J, with 14 bases between the two ends. CDR3 sequence: CASSWRGLGETQYF. The CDR3 bases are TGTGCCAGCAGCTGGAGAGGGTTAGGGGAGACCCAGTACTTC.

V usage is TRBV4-2 and J usage is TRBJ2-7; 8 bases agree with TRBD1. The ends lost 7 bases at V and 0 bases at J; junction bases unmatched: 8. Germline loops: CDR1 LGHNA, CDR2 YNFKEQ. The length of the CDR3 is 15 residues. The CDR3 sequence: CASTLGTGSSYEQYF. Written as DNA, the CDR3 is TGTGCCAGCACCCTCGGGACAGGTTCCTCCTACGAGCAGTACTTC.

In the case of this clone: The sample holds other DNA sequences that translate to the same CDR3. This chain connects TRBV6-1 to TRBJ1-2; TRBD1 matches 9 bases. The germline gives CDR1 MNHNS, CDR2 SASEGT. This CDR3 is 12 amino acids long. V was clipped by 6 bases and J by 4 bases; unmatched bases: 0. For the CDR3, the DNA is TGTGCCAGCAGGGACAGGGGCTATGGCTACACCTTC. It specifies CASRDRGYGYTF.

The chain employs TRBV7-9 and TRBJ2-3; 9 nucleotides align to TRBD2. Unmatched junction bases numbered 3, after V lost 4 bases and J lost 1 base. Looked up from germline, CDR1 is SEHNR and CDR2 is FQNEAQ (reference sequence). CDR3 length: 15 residues. CDR3 amino acids: CASSSWTSGTDTQYF. CDR3 DNA sequence: TGTGCCAGCAGCTCTTGGACTAGCGGCACAGATACGCAGTATTTT.

CDR3 sequence (DNA): TGTGCCAGCAGCGAATCCGGCCTAGCCGCCCGTCGCACAGATACGCAGTATTTT. Translating it yields CASSESGLAARRTDTQYF. The chain carries TRBV7-9 and TRBJ2-3; tentatively, D is TRBD2 (5 bases). The CDR3 is 18 residues long. In germline, CDR1 is SEHNR, CDR2 FQNEAQ (reference sequence). The ends were cut back, 5 bases at V and 1 base at J, with 22 bases in the middle.

This sequence joins TRBV5-5 and TRBJ2-7; D is perhaps TRBD1 (5 bases). Germline lookup yields CDR1 SGHKS and CDR2 YYEKEE (reference sequence). CDR3 length: 15 residues. V lost 3 bases, J lost 0 bases, and 13 bases lay in between. This CDR3 reads CASSSPDRLSYEQYF. CDR3 in DNA: TGTGCCAGCAGCTCGCCCGACAGACTCTCCTACGAGCAGTACTTC.

The chain links TRBV27 to TRBJ2-1; 13 nucleotides match TRBD2. The V segment lost 0 bases and the J segment 0 bases; nucleotides outside the gene matches: 2. This CDR3 is 18 amino acids long. Looked up from germline, CDR1 is MNHEY and CDR2 is SMNVEV (reference sequence). DNA for the CDR3: TGTGCCAGCAGTTTATCCGGGACTAGCGGGACCTCCTACAATGAGCAGTTCTTC. Translation gives CASSLSGTSGTSYNEQFF.

The sample holds one count of this clone. The chain carries TRBV5-1 and TRBJ2-3; the match to TRBD2 covers 8 bases. CDR1 is SGHRS and CDR2 is YFSETQ in the germline V gene. This CDR3 is 14 amino acids long. After removal of 1 base from V and 4 bases from J, the junction contained 2 bases not matched to a gene. CDR3 residues: CASSLPSGSDTQYF. The CDR3 DNA sequence: TGCGCCAGCAGCTTGCCTAGCGGGTCAGATACGCAGTATTTT. The whole variable domain, filled in from reference TRBV5-1 and TRBJ2-3, reads KAGVTQTPRYLIKTRGQQVTLSCSPISGHRSVSWYQQTPGQGLQFLFEYFSETQRNKGNFPGRFSGRQFSNSRSEMNVSTLELGDSALYLCASSLPSGSDTQYFGPGTRLTVL.

This clone was counted between two and nine times. Other DNA sequences in the same sample also yield this CDR3. V and J are TRBV7-9 and TRBJ1-1; possible D gene TRBD1, 5 bases. The CDR3 has 13 amino acids. The germline V gene has CDR1 SEHNR and CDR2 FQNEAQ (reference sequence). The V end was cut by 4 bases, the J end by 1 base, with 7 bases between. The chain's CDR3 is CASSSGQNTEAFF. CDR3 nucleotides: TGTGCCAGCAGCTCAGGACAGAACACTGAAGCTTTCTTT. The full variable domain, completed using reference TRBV7-9 and TRBJ1-1, is DTGVSQNPRHKITKRGQNVTFRCDPISEHNRLYWYRQTLGQGPEFLTYFQNEAQLEKSRLLSDRFSAERPKGSFSTLEIQRTEQGDSAMYLCASSSGQNTEAFFGQGTRLTVV.

This chain's CDR3 is CASSTRTGSNQPQHF. The CDR3 bases are TGTGCCAGTAGTACCCGGACAGGGAGTAATCAGCCCCAGCATTTT. The chain joins TRBV19 to TRBJ1-5, with 8 bases lining up with TRBD1. The germline V gene has CDR1 LNHDA and CDR2 SQIVND (reference sequence). This CDR3 spans 15 amino acids. V was pared by 4 bases and J by 4 bases, with 6 bases of the junction left unmatched. Full variable domain (rest looked up from reference TRBV19 and TRBJ1-5): DGGITQSPKYLFRKEGQNVTLSCEQNLNHDAMYWYRQDPGQGLRLIYYSQIVNDFQKGDIAEGYSVSREKKESFPLTVTSAQKNPTAFYLCASSTRTGSNQPQHFGDGTRLSIL.

The J gene is TRBJ1-5, the V gene TRBV7-6; D is perhaps TRBD1 (6 bases). Trimming pared 0 bases from V and 5 bases from J, leaving 11 bases between. The germline V gene encodes CDR1 SGHVS and CDR2 FNYEAQ. The CDR3 covers 15 residues. The chain's CDR3 is CASSLAGGADQPQHF. In nucleotides, the CDR3 is TGTGCCAGCAGCTTAGCAGGGGGGGCGGATCAGCCCCAGCATTTT.

The chain couples TRBV19 to TRBJ2-1; 14 nucleotides align to TRBD2. The CDR3 totals 17 residues. With V trimmed by 4 bases and J by 6 bases, 8 bases remained unmatched. Germline loops: CDR1 LNHDA, CDR2 SQIVND (reference sequence). Here the CDR3 reads CASSRSGTSGSVNEQFF. In nucleotides, the CDR3 is TGTGCCAGTAGTAGATCCGGGACTAGCGGGAGTGTCAATGAGCAGTTCTTC.

In DNA, the CDR3 is TGTGCCAGCAGCTTAGGGACCGGGACAATTTACGAGCAGTACTTC. It translates to CASSLGTGTIYEQYF. V is TRBV7-9 and J is TRBJ2-7; tentative D call: TRBD1 (6 bases). CDR3 length equals 15 residues. Germline V gene lookup returns CDR1 SEHNR and CDR2 FQNEAQ (reference sequence). Trimming removed 1 base from V and 4 bases from J, with 14 bases in between.

J is TRBJ2-2 and V is TRBV5-1; D remains unclear. V gave up 4 bases and J gave up 5 bases, with 21 bases separating them. The CDR3 runs to 17 residues. From germline, CDR1 is SGHRS and CDR2 YFSETQ. The CDR3, as DNA: TGCGCCAGCAGCCCCGCCCGGGTCGGCAGCAATACCGGGGAGCTGTTTTTT. Its protein product is CASSPARVGSNTGELFF. The complete variable domain, with remaining parts taken from reference TRBV5-1 and TRBJ2-2, reads KAGVTQTPRYLIKTRGQQVTLSCSPISGHRSVSWYQQTPGQGLQFLFEYFSETQRNKGNFPGRFSGRQFSNSRSEMNVSTLELGDSALYLCASSPARVGSNTGELFFGEGSRLTVL.

The chain has TRBV9 and TRBJ2-3; maybe TRBD2 (5 bases). The CDR3 spans 15 residues. CDR1 and CDR2 (germline): SGDLS, YYNGEE. The V gene lost 0 bases and the J gene lost 1 base, with 9 bases spanning the gap. The DNA for the CDR3 is TGTGCCAGCAGCGTAGTTGAGGGCCGCACAGATACGCAGTATTTT. It yields the protein CASSVVEGRTDTQYF.